The clone carrying this TCR beta chain was counted a few times. Germline is not matched at one junction end, which may reflect a read error. The memory fraction was CD4+CD45RO+CD25- cells. Constant-region reverse primers amplified full-length variable regions, followed by semi-nested Nested Universal Primer A PCR. MiXCR was run by TCRdb on the 5' RACE reads, yielding one entry per CDR3 protein. The sample shows roughly 64,000 distinct CDR3 sequences, 20% to 25% of them seen only once. This CDR3 region has 13 residues. The TCR was taken from a female donor with breast cancer. The chain employs TRBV12-3 or TRBV12-4 and TRBJ1-3, with 8 bases matching TRBD1. Source material: memory CD4+ T cells sorted from a lymph node. Noted subset: memory CD4+ T cells, CD4+CD45RO+CD25-. CDR3 amino acids: CASSGQGGSTIYF. The CDR3 DNA follows: TGTGCCAGCAGCGGACAGGGTGGAAGCACCATATATTTT.